Following are 2 T cell receptor beta chains from one sample sequenced in a study of cytomegalovirus exposure and HLA in healthy donors. PCR used 60 Vbeta primers and 13 Jbeta primers. Using immunoSEQ multiplex PCR, the repertoire was profiled, and TCRdb retains in-frame clones only, with some absent. In the table there are some 190,000 clones, 70% to 80% of which are singletons. Source material: PBMCs. The receptors come from a young woman in good health and CMV-seropositive.

On this clone itself: A junction end diverges from the germline sequence, so it may reflect a read error. The V gene is TRBV9, the J gene TRBJ2-3, with 7 bases aligning to TRBD2. The CDR3 is 15 amino acids. In germline, CDR1 is SGDLS, CDR2 YYNGEE. For the CDR3, the DNA is TGTGCCAGCAGCGCTAGCGGATATAGCACAGATGCGCAGTATTTT. Encoded protein: CASSASGYSTDAQYF.

Remarks on this clone: One junction end disagrees with the germline gene, perhaps due to a read error. The chain couples TRBV5-1 to TRBJ1-5, with a weak D call TRBD1 (6 bases). CDR1 and CDR2 from the germline V gene are SGHRS and YFSETQ. The CDR3 runs to 17 residues. The DNA for the CDR3 is TGCGCCAGCAGCCCCGGGACCGCCCGGGGGGGGCAATCAGCCCGCGGTTTT. This codes for CASSPGTARGGQSARGF.